Listed below are T cell receptor beta chains from one sample, sequenced in a study of beta chain features in type 1 diabetes. Assay: immunoSEQ multiplex PCR; the TCRdb copy retains only in-frame clones and omits some. The profile covers roughly 160,000 clones, with just over 8% appearing a single time and around 0.5% taken by the ten largest. The sample taken for sequencing was central memory CD4+ T cells from blood. The source is a woman under 30 with type 1 diabetes. The CDR3 runs from the conserved cysteine through the conserved F or W. Each record gives: J gene, V gene, D gene, clone size, CDR3 protein, CDR3 DNA. The D gene is left open where the match is weak. Some rows have no size entry. The others give once, few or many, or a class for an expanded clone.

>TRBJ2-3|TRBV7-2|.|.
CASRRTTTDTQYF
TGTGCCAGCAGGCGGACTACAACAGATACGCAGTATTTT
>TRBJ2-5|TRBV7-2|TRBD2|.
CASSLTRASGAQTQYF
TGTGCCAGCAGCTTAACCCGGGCTAGCGGGGCGCAGACCCAGTACTTC
>TRBJ2-1|TRBV5-1|TRBD2|few
CASKSGSAYNEQFF
TGCGCCAGCAAAAGCGGGAGCGCGTACAATGAGCAGTTCTTC
>TRBJ2-6|TRBV18|TRBD2|.
CASSLGGAQGANVLTF
TGTGCCAGCTCGCTCGGGGGGGCGCAAGGGGCCAACGTCCTGACTTTC
>TRBJ1-2|TRBV6-1|.|few
CASSEHRGVSIYGYTF
TGTGCCAGCAGTGAGCACCGTGGAGTCTCGATCTATGGCTACACCTTC
>TRBJ1-2|TRBV29-1|TRBD1|.
CSALGGTESYGYTF
TGCAGCGCCCTAGGGGGGACAGAGTCCTATGGCTACACCTTC
>TRBJ2-7|TRBV10-3|TRBD2|.
CAIREGLAGYYEQYF
TGTGCCATCAGGGAGGGACTAGCGGGCTACTACGAGCAGTACTTC
>TRBJ2-3|TRBV11-2|TRBD2|once
CASSLSGVSTDTQYF
TGTGCCAGCAGCCTTAGCGGGGTTAGCACAGATACGCAGTATTTT
>TRBJ2-6|TRBV5-1|TRBD1|many
CASSLSGTASGANVLTF
TGCGCCAGCAGCTTGTCGGGGACAGCCTCTGGGGCCAACGTCCTGACTTTC
>TRBJ2-7|TRBV4-3|.|.
CASSQDWQGRYEQYF
TGCGCCAGCAGCCAAGATTGGCAGGGGCGGTACGAGCAGTACTTC
>TRBJ1-5|TRBV5-5|.|.
CASSFAFTLNQPQHF
TGTGCCAGCAGCTTTGCGTTTACCCTTAATCAGCCCCAGCATTTT
>TRBJ2-1|TRBV25-1|.|few
CASTPGNREAEQFF
TGTGCCAGCACCCCGGGTAATAGGGAGGCTGAGCAGTTCTTC
>TRBJ1-5|TRBV7-2|TRBD1|few
CASSSGTGRSNQPQHF
TGTGCCAGCAGCTCCGGGACAGGAAGATCCAATCAGCCCCAGCATTTT
>TRBJ2-5|TRBV29-1|TRBD1|.
CSVVRGQKETQYF
TGCAGCGTTGTCAGGGGGCAAAAAGAGACCCAGTACTTC
>TRBJ1-2|TRBV5-1|.|.
CASSPIGTGIGYTF
TGCGCCAGCAGCCCAATCGGCACAGGGATAGGCTACACCTTC
>TRBJ2-1|TRBV7-3|.|few
CASSLRSGTTYNEQFF
TGTGCCAGCAGCTTAAGGAGCGGGACAACCTACAATGAGCAGTTCTTC
>TRBJ1-1|TRBV11-3|.|.
CASSPSANTEAFF
TGTGCCAGCAGCCCCAGTGCCAACACTGAAGCTTTCTTT
>TRBJ2-3|TRBV18|TRBD1|.
CASSSDRGHPDTQYF
TGTGCCAGCTCGTCGGACAGGGGGCACCCAGATACGCAGTATTTT
>TRBJ2-1|TRBV30|.|.
CAWTFYNEQFF
TGTGCCTGGACCTTCTACAATGAGCAGTTCTTC
>TRBJ2-5|TRBV4-2|.|.
CASSQDLRGQETQYF
TGTGCCAGCAGCCAGGACCTCCGGGGCCAAGAGACCCAGTACTTC
>TRBJ2-1|TRBV9|TRBD2|few
CASSVSGGAGFEQFF
TGTGCCAGCAGCGTAAGCGGGGGGGCCGGCTTTGAGCAGTTCTTC
>TRBJ2-1|TRBV7-2|TRBD1|few
CASSLDENRGYNEQFF
TGTGCCAGCAGCTTAGATGAGAACAGGGGTTACAATGAGCAGTTCTTC
>TRBJ1-2|TRBV27|.|many
CASSFGANYGYTF
TGTGCCAGCAGTTTCGGGGCTAACTATGGCTACACCTTC
>TRBJ2-7|TRBV7-2|.|.
CASSLSQGSYEQYF
TGTGCCAGCAGCTTAAGTCAGGGCTCGTACGAGCAGTACTTC
>TRBJ1-6|TRBV28|.|few
CASSPTAFNSPLHF
TGTGCCAGCAGCCCGACAGCCTTTAATTCACCCCTCCACTTT
>TRBJ2-4|TRBV5-1|TRBD2|.
CASSFGFTSGKNIQYF
TGCGCCAGCAGCTTTGGTTTTACTAGCGGGAAAAACATTCAGTACTTC
>TRBJ2-2|TRBV11-3|.|few
CASRYTGELFF
TGTGCCAGCCGTTACACCGGGGAGCTGTTTTTT
>TRBJ1-1|TRBV19|.|.
CASSSRNARRGKDTEAFF
TGTGCCAGTAGTTCCCGTAACGCACGTAGGGGAAAGGACACTGAAGCTTTCTTT
>TRBJ2-5|TRBV27|.|.
CASSTDTGRLYF
TGTGCCAGCAGCACGGACACGGGTCGTCTGTACTTC
>TRBJ1-2|TRBV6-6|TRBD1|.
CASSPSGQGNGYTF
TGTGCCAGCAGTCCCTCGGGACAGGGGAATGGCTACACCTTC
>TRBJ2-2|TRBV4-3|.|.
CASSQARFRGLFF
TGCGCCAGCAGCCAAGCTCGGTTCAGGGGGCTGTTTTTT
>TRBJ2-5|TRBV19|TRBD2|.
CASSIVAGGPETQYF
TGTGCCAGTAGTATAGTAGCGGGGGGGCCGGAGACCCAGTACTTC
>TRBJ2-2|TRBV11-2|.|.
CASSLVHDTGELFF
TGTGCCAGCAGCTTAGTACACGACACCGGGGAGCTGTTTTTT
>TRBJ2-7|TRBV7-2|.|few
CASSLYTSPREQYF
TGTGCCAGCAGCTTATATACCTCCCCTAGGGAGCAGTACTTC
>TRBJ2-7|TRBV7-8|TRBD1|few
CASSTRQGSYEQYF
TGTGCCAGCAGCACCCGACAGGGATCCTACGAGCAGTACTTC
>TRBJ1-5|TRBV5-1|.|.
CASSSTGGNQPQHF
TGCGCCAGCAGCTCCACGGGGGGCAATCAGCCCCAGCATTTT
>TRBJ1-2|TRBV19|.|.
CASRTVYGYTF
TGTGCCAGTCGAACAGTCTATGGCTACACCTTC
>TRBJ2-7|TRBV7-2|.|.
CASSPLGGRGQYF
TGTGCCAGCAGCCCCTTAGGTGGGCGGGGGCAGTACTTC
>TRBJ1-1|TRBV5-1|.|few
CASSYTGNTEAFF
TGCGCCAGCAGCTACACAGGAAACACTGAAGCTTTCTTT
>TRBJ2-5|TRBV5-1|TRBD2|.
CASSLVPAGVETQYF
TGCGCCAGCAGCTTGGTCCCAGCGGGGGTGGAGACCCAGTACTTC
>TRBJ1-5|TRBV20-1|.|few
CSAPLRGPQHF
TGCAGTGCTCCATTAAGGGGGCCCCAGCATTTT
>TRBJ1-5|TRBV9|TRBD1|.
CASSVSGQSNQPQHF
TGTGCCAGCAGCGTTTCGGGACAGAGCAATCAGCCCCAGCATTTT
>TRBJ1-1|TRBV11-2|.|few
CASSLDRRGTEAFF
TGTGCCAGCAGCTTAGATCGCAGGGGCACTGAAGCTTTCTTT
>TRBJ1-5|TRBV4-2|.|.
CASSQDGQNNQPQHF
TGTGCCAGCAGCCAAGATGGCCAGAACAATCAGCCCCAGCATTTT
>TRBJ2-1|TRBV5-1|TRBD2|.
CASSLAILAEPNEQFF
TGCGCCAGCAGCTTGGCCATCCTAGCGGAACCCAATGAGCAGTTCTTC
>TRBJ1-1|TRBV5-1|.|few
CASSEPGETEAFF
TGCGCCAGCAGCGAGCCAGGGGAGACTGAAGCTTTCTTT